This is a list of T cell receptor beta chains from one sample in a study of shared clonotypes between healthy human individuals. Using immunoSEQ multiplex PCR, the repertoire was profiled, and TCRdb retains in-frame clones only, with some absent. The top ten hold about 1.1% of the sample, which has millions of clones, about 94% seen once. The sequencing input was naive CD8+ T cells sorted from blood. Receptor source: a man aged 18 to 30 in good health. CDR3s include the opening cysteine and the closing phenylalanine or tryptophan. A D gene is named only where the DNA matches it firmly. The size field is filled for only some rows; it gives once, few, many or a size class.

clone size,V gene,D gene,J gene,CDR3 protein,CDR3 DNA
.,TRBV9,TRBD2,TRBJ2-7,CASSVGSGRSDEQYF,TGTGCCAGCAGCGTAGGGAGCGGGAGATCCGACGAGCAGTACTTC
once,TRBV7-9,.,TRBJ1-4,CATRVGENEKLFF,TGTGCCACACGGGTCGGGGAAAATGAAAAACTGTTTTTT
once,TRBV5-4,.,TRBJ1-5,CASSLGADQPQHF,TGTGCCAGCAGCTTGGGTGCAGATCAGCCCCAGCATTTT
.,TRBV6-1,.,TRBJ1-2,CASSALPMSYTF,TGTGCCAGCAGTGCCCTCCCGATGAGCTACACCTTC
.,TRBV25-1,TRBD1,TRBJ2-7,CASSEYPGQGTYEQYF,TGTGCCAGCAGTGAATATCCGGGACAGGGAACCTACGAGCAGTACTTC
.,TRBV9,.,TRBJ1-2,CASSLTGSPNYGYTF,TGTGCCAGCAGTCTTACAGGGTCACCTAACTATGGCTACACCTTC
.,TRBV4-1,.,TRBJ1-2,CASSQKHKTVEGYGYTF,TGCGCCAGCAGCCAAAAGCACAAGACAGTGGAGGGGTATGGCTACACCTTC
.,TRBV7-9,.,TRBJ2-7,CASSPEGTKSSYEQYF,TGTGCCAGCAGCCCAGAAGGCACTAAAAGCTCCTACGAGCAGTACTTC
.,TRBV13,TRBD2,TRBJ2-1,CASSGSGTSGGKNEQFF,TGTGCCAGCAGTGGGTCCGGGACTAGCGGGGGGAAAAATGAGCAGTTCTTC
.,TRBV5-6,TRBD2,TRBJ2-7,CASSKPGLTYEQYF,TGTGCCAGCAGCAAACCGGGACTAACCTACGAGCAGTACTTC
.,TRBV4-1,.,TRBJ2-7,CASSQVWTDYEQYF,TGCGCCAGCAGCCAAGTTTGGACAGACTACGAGCAGTACTTC
.,TRBV30,.,TRBJ2-7,CAWSGGTGEQYF,TGTGCCTGGAGTGGTGGTACGGGCGAGCAGTACTTC
.,TRBV29-1,.,TRBJ1-2,CSVENPGQNYGYTF,TGCAGCGTTGAAAACCCGGGGCAAAACTATGGCTACACCTTC
.,TRBV5-1,.,TRBJ2-7,CASSLVPVTYEQYF,TGCGCCAGCAGCTTGGTCCCCGTTACCTACGAGCAGTACTTC
.,TRBV5-1,.,TRBJ2-7,CASSLVGQGLTDEQYF,TGCGCCAGCAGCTTGGTTGGGCAGGGCCTGACTGACGAGCAGTACTTC
.,TRBV7-9,.,TRBJ2-3,CASSFLQRGTDTQYF,TGTGCCAGCAGCTTTCTCCAGCGGGGCACAGATACGCAGTATTTT
.,TRBV13,.,TRBJ1-4,CASSSRGTNEKLFF,TGTGCCAGCAGCTCGAGGGGGACTAATGAAAAACTGTTTTTT
.,TRBV30,.,TRBJ2-1,CAWSVLAGSNEQFF,TGTGCCTGGAGTGTACTGGCGGGATCCAATGAGCAGTTCTTC
.,TRBV9,.,TRBJ1-1,CASSVDVLTEAFF,TGTGCCAGCAGCGTAGATGTTTTGACTGAAGCTTTCTTT
once,TRBV5-6,TRBD1,TRBJ1-4,CASSSGTGPEEKLFF,TGTGCCAGCAGCTCCGGGACAGGGCCGGAAGAAAAACTGTTTTTT
.,TRBV7-9,.,TRBJ2-7,CASSLVSGGEQYF,TGTGCCAGCAGCTTAGTATCCGGAGGCGAGCAGTACTTC
.,TRBV4-3,TRBD2,TRBJ2-7,CASSQVWGGDEQYF,TGCGCCAGCAGCCAAGTATGGGGGGGGGACGAGCAGTACTTC
.,TRBV27,TRBD1,TRBJ2-7,CASSGLGQGYEQYF,TGTGCCAGCAGTGGACTGGGACAGGGCTACGAGCAGTACTTC
.,TRBV27,.,TRBJ2-6,CASTSVHVSGANVLTF,TGTGCCAGCACATCCGTACACGTCTCTGGGGCCAACGTCCTGACTTTC
.,TRBV9,TRBD2,TRBJ2-5,CASSPRLAGGVETQYF,TGTGCCAGCAGCCCCCGACTAGCGGGAGGGGTAGAGACCCAGTACTTC
.,TRBV29-1,TRBD1,TRBJ2-7,CSVVPLDRSYEQYF,TGCAGCGTTGTGCCCCTGGACAGGTCCTACGAGCAGTACTTC
once,TRBV29-1,.,TRBJ2-1,CSAALAQVFDEQFF,TGCAGCGCTGCACTAGCCCAAGTCTTTGATGAGCAGTTCTTC
once,TRBV7-9,.,TRBJ2-5,CASSLAWGGPETQYF,TGTGCCAGCAGTTTGGCCTGGGGGGGCCCAGAGACCCAGTACTTC
.,TRBV7-9,.,TRBJ2-3,CASSWGGADTQYF,TGTGCCAGCAGCTGGGGCGGGGCAGATACGCAGTATTTT
.,TRBV5-4,.,TRBJ2-3,CASSATGAGADTQYF,TGTGCCAGCAGCGCTACGGGGGCGGGGGCAGATACGCAGTATTTT
.,TRBV9,.,TRBJ2-3,CASSEGGAYTSSTDTQYF,TGTGCCAGCAGCGAAGGAGGGGCTTACACTAGTAGCACAGATACGCAGTATTTT
.,TRBV4-2,.,TRBJ2-7,CASSQGRSYEQYF,TGTGCCAGCAGCCAAGGGCGTTCCTACGAGCAGTACTTC
.,TRBV2,.,TRBJ2-1,CASSFWRGLGNEQFF,TGTGCCAGCAGCTTCTGGAGGGGGCTGGGTAATGAGCAGTTCTTC
.,TRBV27,.,TRBJ2-7,CASSLLGAYEQYF,TGTGCCAGCAGTTTATTAGGGGCCTACGAGCAGTACTTC
once,TRBV27,.,TRBJ2-7,CASSLMGYEQYF,TGTGCCAGCAGTTTAATGGGCTACGAGCAGTACTTC
.,TRBV5-4,TRBD1,TRBJ2-7,CASSLEDREYEQYF,TGTGCCAGCAGCTTGGAGGACAGGGAGTACGAGCAGTACTTC
.,TRBV6-1,.,TRBJ2-1,CASSEIFVRGAFSYNEQFF,TGTGCCAGCAGTGAAATCTTCGTCAGGGGTGCCTTCTCCTACAATGAGCAGTTCTTC
once,TRBV2,.,TRBJ2-1,CASSESRVEQFF,TGTGCCAGCAGTGAATCACGGGTTGAGCAGTTCTTC
.,TRBV27,.,TRBJ1-1,CASSSTGNTEAFF,TGTGCCAGCAGTTCGACGGGTAACACTGAAGCTTTCTTT
.,TRBV5-4,TRBD2,TRBJ2-1,CASSLALAINEQFF,TGTGCCAGCAGCTTGGCACTAGCGATCAATGAGCAGTTCTTC
.,TRBV29-1,.,TRBJ2-4,CSVAGDTGNIQYF,TGCAGCGTTGCAGGGGATACGGGGAACATTCAGTACTTC
once,TRBV19,.,TRBJ2-2,CASTLGGNTGELFF,TGTGCCAGTACTCTCGGGGGGAACACCGGGGAGCTGTTTTTT
.,TRBV11-2,.,TRBJ2-7,CASGPAGRPYEQYF,TGTGCCAGCGGCCCAGCAGGCAGACCCTACGAGCAGTACTTC
.,TRBV28,TRBD2,TRBJ2-3,CASISAGDTDTQYF,TGTGCCAGCATCTCGGCGGGGGATACAGATACGCAGTATTTT
.,TRBV19,TRBD1,TRBJ2-7,CASSIGDRVHEQYF,TGTGCCAGTAGTATAGGAGACAGGGTCCACGAGCAGTACTTC
.,TRBV27,.,TRBJ1-5,CASSLYFPGEGNQPQHF,TGTGCCAGCAGTTTATATTTCCCAGGGGAGGGCAATCAGCCCCAGCATTTT
.,TRBV30,.,TRBJ1-1,CALEAPRGPEAFF,TGTGCCTTGGAGGCCCCCAGGGGACCTGAAGCTTTCTTT
.,TRBV4-1,TRBD1,TRBJ2-5,CASSRRTGLETQYF,TGCGCCAGCAGCAGACGGACAGGGCTAGAGACCCAGTACTTC
.,TRBV13,.,TRBJ2-1,CASSLGSNEQFF,TGTGCCAGCAGCCTAGGAAGCAATGAGCAGTTCTTC
.,TRBV28,TRBD1,TRBJ2-7,CASSWQGQAYEQYF,TGTGCCAGCAGTTGGCAGGGACAGGCATACGAGCAGTACTTC
.,TRBV18,.,TRBJ2-7,CASSPPGAYEQYF,TGTGCCAGCTCACCTCCGGGTGCCTACGAGCAGTACTTC
.,TRBV28,.,TRBJ1-3,CASRYGNTIYF,TGTGCCAGCAGGTACGGAAACACCATATATTTT
.,TRBV7-9,.,TRBJ2-7,CASSNTVGSYEQYF,TGTGCCAGCAGCAATACCGTGGGTTCCTACGAGCAGTACTTC
once,TRBV2,.,TRBJ2-5,CASSEAIWGRETQYF,TGTGCCAGCAGTGAAGCGATCTGGGGGCGAGAGACCCAGTACTTC
.,TRBV7-2,.,TRBJ2-7,CASSSQRWGEQYF,TGTGCCAGCAGCTCGCAGCGGTGGGGCGAGCAGTACTTC
.,TRBV29-1,.,TRBJ2-7,CSVEDYAGARGEQYF,TGCAGCGTTGAAGATTATGCTGGTGCGAGGGGGGAGCAGTACTTC
.,TRBV28,.,TRBJ1-1,CASRPLGGGTEAFF,TGTGCCAGCAGACCCTTGGGGGGCGGAACTGAAGCTTTCTTT
.,TRBV6-5,.,TRBJ1-1,CASSYHGSEAFF,TGTGCCAGCAGTTATCACGGGTCAGAAGCTTTCTTT